A single T cell receptor (beta chain) is shown here with its context. What it binds is not known. The record originates from a study of cytomegalovirus exposure and HLA in healthy donors. Whole-study context: One earlier analysis, a look at 180 million or so T cells, found fewer than 140 million unique TCR beta sequences. Study-level findings and limits: After further analysis at a later stage, 16,951 TCR beta sequences were associated with HLA alleles at 0.05 false discovery rate.

The CDR3 length is 14 residues. Trimming stripped 6 bases from V and 2 bases from J, with 8 bases between. Germline lookup yields CDR1 MNHEY and CDR2 SVGAGI. 60 Vbeta and 13 Jbeta primers were used in PCR. Under the authors' procedure: Counted up in a later analysis, unique TCR beta chains came to 60 million to 95 million, with some 11 million shared. Data came from immunoSEQ multiplex PCR; TCRdb stores just in-frame clones and leaves some out. That table furnishes V, J and clone size, whereas the DNA furnished D and trimming. In all, the sample yields 49,000 or so clones. The clonotype originates from a man aged 35-49 years in good health and CMV-seropositive. Source material: PBMCs. The rearrangement uses TRBV6-5 and TRBJ2-6; no reliable D call. CDR3 in amino acids: CASRPLAGANVLTF. Here the CDR3 DNA reads TGTGCCAGCAGACCCCTAGCTGGGGCCAACGTCCTGACTTTC.